One and the same sample provided the 18 T cell receptor beta chains below, sequenced in a study of OX40 agonist ivuxolimab in advanced cancers. Data came from immunoSEQ multiplex PCR; TCRdb stores just in-frame clones and leaves some out. The sample lists 60,000 to 65,000 clones; around 91% were seen once. Sequences were derived from CD4+ or CD8+ T cells sorted from blood, sampled in a trial of the OX40 agonist ivuxolimab. The receptor source for this set is an adult with an advanced solid tumor such as melanoma, head and neck, liver or kidney cancer.

This chain uses TRBV19 with TRBJ1-3, with D perhaps TRBD1 (5 bases). The CDR3 is 13 amino acids. Per germline, CDR1 LNHDA and CDR2 SQIVND (reference sequence). V was pared by 9 bases and J by 2 bases, with 11 bases between. CDR3 in DNA: TGTGCCAGCCGGGACTGGGCTGGAAACACCATATATTTT. Translating it yields CASRDWAGNTIYF. Looking up the rest from reference TRBV19 and TRBJ1-3 gives the full variable domain: DGGITQSPKYLFRKEGQNVTLSCEQNLNHDAMYWYRQDPGQGLRLIYYSQIVNDFQKGDIAEGYSVSREKKESFPLTVTSAQKNPTAFYLCASRDWAGNTIYFGEGSWLTVV.

The chain combines TRBV7-8 with TRBJ1-1, with a possible D match to TRBD1 (6 bases). The germline V gene has CDR1 SGHVS and CDR2 FQNEAQ. The CDR3 length is 14 residues. V was shortened by 1 base and J by 1 base, with 7 bases between the two germline ends. CDR3 DNA: TGTGCCAGCAGCTTAGTAGGGGGGAACACTGAAGCTTTCTTT. This gives the protein CASSLVGGNTEAFF.

The chain has TRBV6-5 and TRBJ1-1; D is undetermined. Between the trimmed V and J ends, which lost 6 bases and 0 bases, there was a span of 8 bases. CDR3 length: 13 residues. Germline V gene data show CDR1 as MNHEY and CDR2 as SVGAGI. In DNA form, the CDR3 reads TGTGCCAGCAGAGGTAGATTGAACACTGAAGCTTTCTTT. Encoded protein: CASRGRLNTEAFF.

V is TRBV5-1 and J is TRBJ2-3, with TRBD1 identical over 7 bases. V lost 0 bases and J lost 4; bases outside the gene matches: 8. CDR3 length: 16 amino acids. Germline CDR1 is SGHRS and CDR2 is YFSETQ. The CDR3 sequence is CASSLARQGLADTQYF. The CDR3 coding sequence is TGCGCCAGCAGCTTGGCAAGACAGGGTTTGGCAGATACGCAGTATTTT.

The V call is TRBV7-2, the J call TRBJ1-5; D remains unclear. The ends were cut back, 5 bases at V and 4 bases at J, with 9 bases in the middle. Germline CDR1 reads SGHTA; CDR2 reads FQGNSA. This CDR3 is 13 amino acids long. The chain's CDR3 is CASSPQRNQPQHF. The CDR3 DNA reads TGTGCCAGCAGCCCCCAGCGAAATCAGCCCCAGCATTTT.

The rearrangement joins TRBV11-1 to TRBJ2-5; D call uncertain. Germline CDR1 reads SGHAT; CDR2 reads FQDESV (reference sequence). This CDR3 is built from 13 residues. V shed 9 bases and J shed 5 bases, with 16 bases lying between them. Here the CDR3 reads CASTNAYGETQYF. In DNA, the CDR3 is TGTGCCAGTACGAATGCTTATGGTGAGACCCAGTACTTC.

CDR3 residues: CASSEVGENEQYF. The CDR3 bases are TGTGCCAGCAGTGAAGTAGGCGAGAACGAGCAGTACTTC. The chain carries TRBV6-1 and TRBJ2-7, with D unresolved. The V end was cut by 1 base, the J end by 5 bases, with 9 bases between. Germline CDR1 MNHNS, CDR2 SASEGT. The CDR3 is 13 residues long.

The chain has TRBV5-1 and TRBJ1-4; unclear D gene. This CDR3 is 12 amino acids long. The germline V gene encodes CDR1 SGHRS and CDR2 YFSETQ. Trimming shortened V by 7 bases and J by 5 bases, and 9 bases separated the two germline ends. CDR3 sequence reads: CASRTGNEKLFF. In nucleotides, the CDR3 is TGCGCCAGCCGGACCGGGAATGAAAAACTGTTTTTT.

The chain recombines TRBV19 with TRBJ1-3; D gene uncertain. V was pared by 5 bases and J by 0 bases, with 11 bases between. The germline CDR1 and CDR2 sequences are LNHDA and SQIVND (reference sequence). The CDR3 is 15 amino acids. The CDR3 protein is CASSLQAISGNTIYF. Here the CDR3 DNA reads TGTGCCAGTAGTTTGCAAGCGATCTCTGGAAACACCATATATTTT.

This chain uses TRBV28 with TRBJ2-7; 9 bases are a match to TRBD1. Germline loops: CDR1 MDHEN, CDR2 SYDVKM. With V trimmed by 6 bases and J by 3 bases, 9 bases remained unmatched. This CDR3 comprises 15 residues. The CDR3 DNA reads TGTGCCAGCAGCTCCACGTCGGGACAGGGCTACGAGCAGTACTTC. Protein sequence: CASSSTSGQGYEQYF. The variable domain in full, completed from reference TRBV28 and TRBJ2-7, reads DVKVTQSSRYLVKRTGEKVFLECVQDMDHENMFWYRQDPGLGLRLIYFSYDVKMKEKGDIPEGYSVSREKKERFSLILESASTNQTSMYLCASSSTSGQGYEQYFGPGTRLTVT.

The chain uses TRBV5-4 and TRBJ1-1, with 8 bases aligning to TRBD1. The CDR3 has 12 amino acids. Trimming at V came to 4 bases and at J to 7 bases, leaving 3 bases not matched to a gene. Germline values: CDR1 SGHNT, CDR2 YYREEE (reference sequence). CDR3: CASSRGTGEAFF. The DNA of the CDR3 is TGTGCCAGCAGCCGGGGGACAGGTGAAGCTTTCTTT. The whole variable domain, remainder taken from reference TRBV5-4 and TRBJ1-1, is ETGVTQSPTHLIKTRGQQVTLRCSSQSGHNTVSWYQQALGQGPQFIFQYYREEENGRGNFPPRFSGLQFPNYSSELNVNALELDDSALYLCASSRGTGEAFFGQGTRLTVV.

The chain carries TRBV9 and TRBJ2-7, with D unclear. This CDR3 comprises 14 residues. Germline lookup yields CDR1 SGDLS and CDR2 YYNGEE. Trimming stripped 0 bases from V and 5 bases from J, with 12 bases between. For the CDR3, the DNA is TGTGCCAGCAGCGTAGGGGGTAGGGCCCACGAGCAGTACTTC. Protein: CASSVGGRAHEQYF.

This sequence joins TRBV5-6 and TRBJ2-7; D might be TRBD2 (5 bases). Germline V CDR1 and CDR2: SGHDT, YYEEEE. The CDR3 sequence is 14 residues long. Trimming removed 6 bases from V and 1 base from J, with 14 bases in between. CDR3 amino acids: CASTRGGTSYEQYF. DNA of the CDR3: TGTGCCAGCACCCGGGGTGGTACGTCCTACGAGCAGTACTTC.

J is TRBJ1-4 and V is TRBV6-4, with 7 bases identical to TRBD1. V shed 5 bases, J shed 8 bases, and the junction held 11 bases outside the gene matches. CDR3 size: 15 residues. In germline, CDR1 is MRHNA, CDR2 SNTAGT. For the CDR3, the DNA is TGTGCCAGCAGTCGTCAAACAGGGGAAGGAGAAAAACTGTTTTTT. Its translation: CASSRQTGEGEKLFF.

The V and J genes are TRBV6-1 and TRBJ1-3; D is unresolved. The CDR3 contains 14 residues. Trimming took 5 bases from V and 1 from J, leaving 9 bases between them. Looked up from germline, CDR1 is MNHNS and CDR2 is SASEGT. The CDR3 sequence: CASSQGYSGNTIYF. As DNA, the CDR3 is TGTGCCAGCAGTCAAGGGTATTCTGGAAACACCATATATTTT.

This clone was observed once. The V call is TRBV5-6, the J call TRBJ2-2; no clear D. Germline V gene lookup returns CDR1 SGHDT and CDR2 YYEEEE. The V gene lost 2 bases and the J gene lost 7 bases, with 6 bases spanning the gap. This CDR3 is built from 12 residues. In DNA form, the CDR3 reads TGTGCCAGCAGCTTTCTGGGCGGGGAGCTGTTTTTT. This codes for CASSFLGGELFF. Complete variable domain (other parts from reference TRBV5-6 and TRBJ2-2): DAGVTQSPTHLIKTRGQQVTLRCSPKSGHDTVSWYQQALGQGPQFIFQYYEEEERQRGNFPDRFSGHQFPNYSSELNVNALLLGDSALYLCASSFLGGELFFGEGSRLTVL.

The chain uses TRBV7-9 and TRBJ2-7; D is unresolved. V lost 3 bases to trimming and J lost 0 bases, with 6 bases between them. Germline lookup yields CDR1 SEHNR and CDR2 FQNEAQ (reference sequence). The CDR3 has 13 residues. The DNA for the CDR3 is TGTGCCAGCAGCTTTGGTCCCTCCTACGAGCAGTACTTC. This translates into CASSFGPSYEQYF.

The rearrangement uses TRBV11-2 and TRBJ2-7, with D perhaps TRBD2 (6 bases). Germline assignment: CDR1 SGHAT and CDR2 FQNNGV. V was pared by 4 bases and J by 9 bases, with 16 bases between. CDR3 length: 13 residues. The CDR3 loop reads CASSSEGRGWQYF. The CDR3 DNA is TGTGCCAGCAGCTCGGAGGGTCGGGGATGGCAGTACTTC.